Listed below are T cell receptor beta chains from one sample, sequenced in a study of PD-1 blockade in classical Hodgkin lymphoma. Generated by immunoSEQ multiplex PCR, the TCRdb table keeps only in-frame clones and is missing some. The table includes tens of thousands of clones, 73% detected once. The input for sequencing was peripheral blood mononuclear cells (PBMCs), taken at baseline. These receptors were taken from a human donor with classical Hodgkin lymphoma. Both conserved end residues are part of each CDR3. D genes are given only for firm matches. Only some rows state a clone size, as once, few, many or a class for expanded clones.

clone_size: NA
v_call: TRBV9
d_call: TRBD1
j_call: TRBJ1-5
cdr3_aa: CASSVGDRGNQPQHF
cdr3_nt: TGTGCCAGCAGCGTAGGGGACAGGGGCAATCAGCCCCAGCATTTT

clone_size: NA
v_call: TRBV6-5
d_call: NA
j_call: TRBJ2-1
cdr3_aa: CASAPEASSYNEQFF
cdr3_nt: TGTGCCAGCGCCCCGGAGGCCAGCTCCTACAATGAGCAGTTCTTC

clone_size: medium-sized
v_call: TRBV19
d_call: NA
j_call: TRBJ1-1
cdr3_aa: CASSIGIAEAFF
cdr3_nt: TGTGCCAGTAGTATAGGGATAGCTGAAGCTTTCTTT

clone_size: NA
v_call: TRBV19
d_call: TRBD2
j_call: TRBJ2-3
cdr3_aa: CASSIDPSGASTDTQYF
cdr3_nt: TGTGCCAGTAGTATAGACCCTAGCGGAGCGAGCACAGATACGCAGTATTTT

clone_size: NA
v_call: TRBV6-5
d_call: TRBD1
j_call: TRBJ1-2
cdr3_aa: CASSSYRGSGYTF
cdr3_nt: TGTGCCAGCAGTTCTTACAGGGGATCAGGCTACACCTTC

clone_size: NA
v_call: TRBV6-6
d_call: TRBD1
j_call: TRBJ1-1
cdr3_aa: CASSLRQGSEAFF
cdr3_nt: TGTGCCAGCAGCCTTAGACAGGGTTCGGAAGCTTTCTTT

clone_size: NA
v_call: TRBV5-1
d_call: NA
j_call: TRBJ1-2
cdr3_aa: CASSPGPPSVISGYTF
cdr3_nt: TGCGCCAGCAGCCCCGGACCGCCGTCCGTAATCAGTGGCTACACCTTC

clone_size: once
v_call: TRBV7-6
d_call: NA
j_call: TRBJ2-2
cdr3_aa: CASSLDPGTAGTGELFF
cdr3_nt: TGTGCCAGCAGCCTTGACCCGGGGACCGCCGGCACCGGGGAGCTGTTTTTT

clone_size: NA
v_call: TRBV29-1
d_call: TRBD1
j_call: TRBJ1-1
cdr3_aa: CSVEGQGSTEAFF
cdr3_nt: TGCAGCGTGGAAGGACAGGGATCGACTGAAGCTTTCTTT

clone_size: NA
v_call: TRBV6-5
d_call: TRBD1
j_call: TRBJ1-1
cdr3_aa: CASSSDRGAFEAFF
cdr3_nt: TGTGCCAGCAGTTCCGACAGGGGAGCGTTTGAAGCTTTCTTT

clone_size: few
v_call: TRBV9
d_call: NA
j_call: TRBJ1-1
cdr3_aa: CASSVDHRLREAFF
cdr3_nt: TGTGCCAGCAGCGTAGATCACAGGTTAAGAGAAGCTTTCTTT

clone_size: few
v_call: TRBV10-1
d_call: NA
j_call: TRBJ2-2
cdr3_aa: CASSFSTGELFF
cdr3_nt: TGCGCCAGCAGTTTCTCCACCGGGGAGCTGTTTTTT

clone_size: NA
v_call: TRBV5-6
d_call: NA
j_call: TRBJ2-2
cdr3_aa: CASSWGGELFF
cdr3_nt: TGTGCCAGCTCCTGGGGCGGGGAGCTGTTTTTT

clone_size: NA
v_call: TRBV10-1
d_call: NA
j_call: TRBJ2-7
cdr3_aa: CASSESQRPGDEQYF
cdr3_nt: TGCGCCAGCAGTGAGTCCCAGAGGCCCGGGGACGAGCAGTACTTC

clone_size: NA
v_call: TRBV5-8
d_call: TRBD1
j_call: TRBJ2-2
cdr3_aa: CASSFGTDTGELFF
cdr3_nt: TGTGCCAGCAGCTTCGGGACAGACACCGGGGAGCTGTTTTTT

clone_size: few
v_call: TRBV4-1
d_call: TRBD2
j_call: TRBJ2-3
cdr3_aa: CASSLSAGTSGATDTQYF
cdr3_nt: TGCGCCAGCAGCCTTTCCGCCGGGACTAGCGGAGCCACAGATACGCAGTATTTT

clone_size: NA
v_call: TRBV30
d_call: NA
j_call: TRBJ2-6
cdr3_aa: CAWRGSGANVLTF
cdr3_nt: TGTGCCTGGAGGGGGTCAGGGGCCAACGTCCTGACTTTC

clone_size: NA
v_call: TRBV6-4
d_call: TRBD1
j_call: TRBJ1-2
cdr3_aa: CASSPTGNYGYTF
cdr3_nt: TGTGCCAGCAGTCCGACAGGGAACTATGGCTACACCTTC

clone_size: NA
v_call: TRBV9
d_call: TRBD2
j_call: TRBJ2-3
cdr3_aa: CASSVRLAAADTQYF
cdr3_nt: TGTGCCAGCAGCGTTCGGCTAGCGGCCGCAGATACGCAGTATTTT

clone_size: NA
v_call: TRBV28
d_call: TRBD2
j_call: TRBJ2-1
cdr3_aa: CASSLPLAGYNEQFF
cdr3_nt: TGTGCCAGCAGTCTTCCTCTAGCGGGGTACAATGAGCAGTTCTTC

clone_size: NA
v_call: TRBV6-5
d_call: NA
j_call: TRBJ2-7
cdr3_aa: CASSRTANYEQYF
cdr3_nt: TGTGCCAGCAGTCGGACAGCGAATTACGAGCAGTACTTC

clone_size: once
v_call: TRBV5-1
d_call: NA
j_call: TRBJ1-2
cdr3_aa: CASSPGPGAYGYTF
cdr3_nt: TGCGCCAGCAGCCCCGGTCCCGGGGCCTATGGCTACACCTTC

clone_size: NA
v_call: TRBV29-1
d_call: NA
j_call: TRBJ1-1
cdr3_aa: CSVVGRPNTEAFF
cdr3_nt: TGCAGCGTTGTTGGTCGGCCGAACACTGAAGCTTTCTTT

clone_size: NA
v_call: TRBV19
d_call: NA
j_call: TRBJ1-5
cdr3_aa: CASGEGQPQHF
cdr3_nt: TGTGCCAGCGGAGAGGGGCAGCCCCAGCATTTT

clone_size: few
v_call: TRBV6-1
d_call: NA
j_call: TRBJ2-2
cdr3_aa: CASSEFPLNTGELFF
cdr3_nt: TGTGCCAGCAGTGAATTTCCATTGAACACCGGGGAGCTGTTTTTT

clone_size: NA
v_call: TRBV15
d_call: TRBD2
j_call: TRBJ2-7
cdr3_aa: CATSRVAGGVGEQYF
cdr3_nt: TGTGCCACCAGCAGAGTAGCGGGAGGAGTAGGCGAGCAGTACTTC

clone_size: NA
v_call: TRBV4-1
d_call: TRBD1
j_call: TRBJ1-5
cdr3_aa: CASSQALDRDGSNQPQHF
cdr3_nt: TGCGCCAGCAGCCAAGCCCTGGACAGGGATGGAAGCAATCAGCCCCAGCATTTT

clone_size: NA
v_call: TRBV7-9
d_call: NA
j_call: TRBJ2-5
cdr3_aa: CASSLSGARETQYF
cdr3_nt: TGTGCCAGCAGCTTATCTGGGGCCCGAGAGACCCAGTACTTC

clone_size: NA
v_call: TRBV6-5
d_call: TRBD1
j_call: TRBJ2-1
cdr3_aa: CASSDRGTYNEQFF
cdr3_nt: TGTGCCAGCAGCGACAGGGGCACCTACAATGAGCAGTTCTTC

clone_size: once
v_call: TRBV10-2
d_call: NA
j_call: TRBJ1-1
cdr3_aa: CASRSSRSNTEAFF
cdr3_nt: TGCGCCAGCAGATCTTCTAGATCGAACACTGAAGCTTTCTTT

clone_size: NA
v_call: TRBV6-1
d_call: NA
j_call: TRBJ1-4
cdr3_aa: CASSEAGEKLFF
cdr3_nt: TGTGCCAGCAGTGAAGCCGGGGAAAAACTGTTTTTT

clone_size: NA
v_call: TRBV6-6
d_call: NA
j_call: TRBJ1-2
cdr3_aa: CASSYATANNYGYTF
cdr3_nt: TGTGCCAGCAGTTACGCGACGGCGAATAACTATGGCTACACCTTC

clone_size: NA
v_call: TRBV6-6
d_call: NA
j_call: TRBJ1-1
cdr3_aa: CASRPSGAVSEAFF
cdr3_nt: TGTGCCAGCAGGCCTTCCGGGGCAGTCTCCGAAGCTTTCTTT

clone_size: NA
v_call: TRBV5-8
d_call: TRBD1
j_call: TRBJ2-7
cdr3_aa: CASSLGYRDSGSYEQYF
cdr3_nt: TGTGCCAGCAGCTTGGGATACCGGGACAGTGGGTCCTACGAGCAGTACTTC

clone_size: NA
v_call: TRBV19
d_call: NA
j_call: TRBJ1-2
cdr3_aa: CASKSSGGYGYTF
cdr3_nt: TGTGCCAGTAAGTCCTCCGGCGGTTATGGCTACACCTTC

clone_size: NA
v_call: TRBV9
d_call: NA
j_call: TRBJ2-5
cdr3_aa: CASSVGPGPQETQYF
cdr3_nt: TGTGCCAGCAGCGTAGGGCCAGGACCCCAAGAGACCCAGTACTTC

clone_size: NA
v_call: TRBV30
d_call: NA
j_call: TRBJ1-4
cdr3_aa: CAWTPGMREKLFF
cdr3_nt: TGTGCCTGGACCCCGGGAATGAGGGAAAAACTGTTTTTT

clone_size: few
v_call: TRBV30
d_call: TRBD2
j_call: TRBJ2-7
cdr3_aa: CAWSRGGPPTSYEQYF
cdr3_nt: TGTGCCTGGAGTCGGGGGGGTCCGCCCACCTCCTACGAGCAGTACTTC

clone_size: NA
v_call: TRBV7-9
d_call: TRBD2
j_call: TRBJ2-1
cdr3_aa: CASSPRTSGFFGNEQFF
cdr3_nt: TGTGCCAGCAGCCCACGCACTAGCGGATTTTTTGGAAATGAGCAGTTCTTC

clone_size: NA
v_call: TRBV28
d_call: NA
j_call: TRBJ2-7
cdr3_aa: CASTSGPGLGSYEQYF
cdr3_nt: TGTGCCAGCACCTCAGGGCCTGGGCTCGGGTCCTACGAGCAGTACTTC

clone_size: once
v_call: TRBV30
d_call: NA
j_call: TRBJ1-1
cdr3_aa: CAWNSGLVNTEAFF
cdr3_nt: TGTGCCTGGAATTCCGGCTTGGTGAACACTGAAGCTTTCTTT

clone_size: NA
v_call: TRBV5-4
d_call: NA
j_call: TRBJ1-2
cdr3_aa: CASSLEGNYGYTF
cdr3_nt: TGTGCCAGCAGCTTGGAGGGGAACTATGGCTACACCTTC

clone_size: once
v_call: TRBV2
d_call: NA
j_call: TRBJ2-7
cdr3_aa: CATARQDYEQYF
cdr3_nt: TGTGCCACTGCCCGTCAGGACTACGAGCAGTACTTC

clone_size: NA
v_call: TRBV2
d_call: NA
j_call: TRBJ1-4
cdr3_aa: CASSEMRTANEKLFF
cdr3_nt: TGTGCCAGCAGTGAAATGCGGACAGCTAATGAAAAACTGTTTTTT

clone_size: few
v_call: TRBV19
d_call: NA
j_call: TRBJ1-5
cdr3_aa: CASSLQSNQPQHF
cdr3_nt: TGTGCCAGTAGCTTACAGAGCAATCAGCCCCAGCATTTT